The 3 T cell receptor beta chains given below trace back to one sample, sequenced in a study of cytomegalovirus exposure and HLA in healthy donors. The PCR ran on 60 Vbeta and 13 Jbeta primers. Here immunoSEQ multiplex PCR was the method, and the copy in TCRdb shows in-frame clones only, minus some. The sample table includes 55,000 to 80,000 clones. Sequences were obtained from PBMCs. These receptors were obtained from a man aged 40-49 years in good health and CMV-seronegative.

The chain recombines TRBV5-4 with TRBJ2-7; 11 bases match TRBD1. The CDR3 extends over 14 amino acids. Germline V CDR1 and CDR2: SGHNT, YYREEE (reference sequence). V gave up 3 bases and J gave up 7 bases; unmatched junction bases: 6. CDR3 sequence (DNA): TGTGCCAGCAGCTCTGGACAGGGGGCTTGGGAGCAGTACTTC. It translates to CASSSGQGAWEQYF.

In DNA, the CDR3 is TGTGCCATCAGGCGGGACAATGAAAAACTGTTTTTT. Amino acids: CAIRRDNEKLFF. V is TRBV10-3 and J is TRBJ1-4; D is perhaps TRBD1 (5 bases). This CDR3 contains 12 residues. The germline CDR1 and CDR2 sequences are ENHRY and SYGVKD. V gave up 6 bases and J gave up 5 bases, with 7 bases separating them.

The rearrangement links TRBV5-8 to TRBJ1-4; a possible D gene is TRBD1 (6 bases). The length of the CDR3 is 16 residues. The germline CDR1 and CDR2 sequences are SGHTS and YDEGEE. Trimming left V 4 bases short and J 0 bases short, with 13 bases between. CDR3 amino acids: CASSPGTLATNEKLFF. The CDR3 DNA is TGTGCCAGCAGCCCGGGGACACTTGCAACTAATGAAAAACTGTTTTTT.